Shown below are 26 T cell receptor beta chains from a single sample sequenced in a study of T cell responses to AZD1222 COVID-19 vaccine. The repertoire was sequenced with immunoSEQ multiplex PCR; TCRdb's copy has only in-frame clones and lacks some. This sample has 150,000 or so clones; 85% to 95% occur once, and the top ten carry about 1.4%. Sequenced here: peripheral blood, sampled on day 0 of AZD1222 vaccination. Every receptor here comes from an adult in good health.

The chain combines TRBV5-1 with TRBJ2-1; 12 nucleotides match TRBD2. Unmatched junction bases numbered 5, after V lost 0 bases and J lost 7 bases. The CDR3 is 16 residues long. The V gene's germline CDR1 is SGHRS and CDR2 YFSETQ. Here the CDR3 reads CASSLVGLAGGNEQFF. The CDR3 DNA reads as TGCGCCAGCAGCTTGGTTGGGCTAGCGGGAGGGAATGAGCAGTTCTTC.

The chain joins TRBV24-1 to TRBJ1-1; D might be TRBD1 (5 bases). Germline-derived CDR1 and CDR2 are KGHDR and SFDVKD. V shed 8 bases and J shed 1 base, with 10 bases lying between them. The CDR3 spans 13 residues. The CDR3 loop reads CATKGTKNTEAFF. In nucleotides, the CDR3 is TGTGCCACCAAGGGGACTAAGAACACTGAAGCTTTCTTT.

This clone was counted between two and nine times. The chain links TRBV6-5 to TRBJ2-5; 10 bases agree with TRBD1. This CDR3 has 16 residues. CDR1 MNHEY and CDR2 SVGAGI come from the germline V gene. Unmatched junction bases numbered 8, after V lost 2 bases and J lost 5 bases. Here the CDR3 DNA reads TGTGCCAGCAGTTACCAAAGACAGGGGGCTAGGGAGACCCAGTACTTC. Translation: CASSYQRQGARETQYF.

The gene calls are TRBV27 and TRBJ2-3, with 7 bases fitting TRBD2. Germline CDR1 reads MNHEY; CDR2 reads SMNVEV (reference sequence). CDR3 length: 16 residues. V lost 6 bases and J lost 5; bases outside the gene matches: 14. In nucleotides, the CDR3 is TGTGCCAGCAGGATTAGCGGGTGGGGGGTTGGAGATACGCAGTATTTT. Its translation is CASRISGWGVGDTQYF.

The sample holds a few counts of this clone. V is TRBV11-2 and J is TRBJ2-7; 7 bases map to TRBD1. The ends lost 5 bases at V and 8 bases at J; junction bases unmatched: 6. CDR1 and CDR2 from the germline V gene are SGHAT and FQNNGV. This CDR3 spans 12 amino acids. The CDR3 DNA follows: TGTGCCAGCAGCCAGGGACAGCCGAAGCAGTACTTC. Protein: CASSQGQPKQYF.

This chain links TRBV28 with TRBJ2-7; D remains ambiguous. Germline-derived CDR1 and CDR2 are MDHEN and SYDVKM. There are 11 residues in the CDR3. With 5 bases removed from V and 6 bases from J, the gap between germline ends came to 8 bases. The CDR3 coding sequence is TGTGCCAGCAGTCCATACTCCGAGCAGTACTTC. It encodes CASSPYSEQYF.

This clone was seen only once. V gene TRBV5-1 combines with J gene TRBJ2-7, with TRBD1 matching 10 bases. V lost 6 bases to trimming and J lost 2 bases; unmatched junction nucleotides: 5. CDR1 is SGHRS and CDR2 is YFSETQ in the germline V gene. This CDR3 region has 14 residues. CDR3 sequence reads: CASTPTGGPYEQYF. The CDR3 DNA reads TGCGCCAGCACCCCGACAGGGGGCCCCTACGAGCAGTACTTC.

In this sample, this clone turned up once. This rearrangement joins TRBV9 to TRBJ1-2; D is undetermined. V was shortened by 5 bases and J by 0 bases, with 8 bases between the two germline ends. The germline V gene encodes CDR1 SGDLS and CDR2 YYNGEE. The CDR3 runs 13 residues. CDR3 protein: CASRGLTNYGYTF. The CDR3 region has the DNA TGTGCCAGCAGGGGATTGACTAACTATGGCTACACCTTC.

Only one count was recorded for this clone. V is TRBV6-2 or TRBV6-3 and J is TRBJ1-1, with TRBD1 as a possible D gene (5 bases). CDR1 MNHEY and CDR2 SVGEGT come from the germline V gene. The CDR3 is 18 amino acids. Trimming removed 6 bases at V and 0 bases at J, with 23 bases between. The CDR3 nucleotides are TGTGCCAGCAGCGCCCAACGGGACGGGGGATCGCTGAACACTGAAGCTTTCTTT. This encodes CASSAQRDGGSLNTEAFF.

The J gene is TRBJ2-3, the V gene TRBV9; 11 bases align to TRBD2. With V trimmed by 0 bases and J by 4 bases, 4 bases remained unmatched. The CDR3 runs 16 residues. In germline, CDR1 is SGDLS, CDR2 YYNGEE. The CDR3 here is CASSVATSGSPDTQYF. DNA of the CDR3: TGTGCCAGCAGCGTAGCTACTAGCGGGAGTCCAGATACGCAGTATTTT. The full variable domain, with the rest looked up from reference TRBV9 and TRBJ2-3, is DSGVTQTPKHLITATGQRVTLRCSPRSGDLSVYWYQQSLDQGLQFLIQYYNGEERAKGNILERFSAQQFPDLHSELNLSSLELGDSALYFCASSVATSGSPDTQYFGPGTRLTVL.

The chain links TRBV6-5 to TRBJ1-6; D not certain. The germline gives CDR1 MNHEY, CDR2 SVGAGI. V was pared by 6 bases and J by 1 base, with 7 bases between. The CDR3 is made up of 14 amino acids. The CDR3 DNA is TGTGCCAGCAGCCTAGCATCCTATAATTCACCCCTCCACTTT. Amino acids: CASSLASYNSPLHF.

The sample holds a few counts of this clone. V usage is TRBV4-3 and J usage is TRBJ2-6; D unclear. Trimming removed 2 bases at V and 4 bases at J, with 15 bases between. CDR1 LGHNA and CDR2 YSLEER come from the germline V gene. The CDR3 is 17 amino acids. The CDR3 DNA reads TGCGCCAGCAGCCAAAGCCCCGCTAATTCCGGGGCCAACGTCCTGACTTTC. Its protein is CASSQSPANSGANVLTF.

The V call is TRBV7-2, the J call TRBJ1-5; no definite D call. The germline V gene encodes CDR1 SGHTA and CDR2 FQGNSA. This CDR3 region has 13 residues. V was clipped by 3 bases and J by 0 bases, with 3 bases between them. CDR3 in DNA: TGTGCCAGCAGCTTGGATAGCAATCAGCCCCAGCATTTT. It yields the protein CASSLDSNQPQHF.

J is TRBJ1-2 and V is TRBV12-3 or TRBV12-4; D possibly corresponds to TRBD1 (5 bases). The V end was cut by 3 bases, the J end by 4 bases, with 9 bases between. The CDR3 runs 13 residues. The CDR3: CASSLGVSYGYTF. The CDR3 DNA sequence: TGTGCCAGCAGTTTGGGGGTGAGCTATGGCTACACCTTC.

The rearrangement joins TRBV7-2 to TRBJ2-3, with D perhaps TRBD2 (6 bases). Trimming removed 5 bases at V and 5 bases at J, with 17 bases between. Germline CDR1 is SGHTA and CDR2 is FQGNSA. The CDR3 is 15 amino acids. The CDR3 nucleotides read TGTGCCAGCAGCCCGGGACTTGAAAGGGGAGATACGCAGTATTTT. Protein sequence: CASSPGLERGDTQYF.

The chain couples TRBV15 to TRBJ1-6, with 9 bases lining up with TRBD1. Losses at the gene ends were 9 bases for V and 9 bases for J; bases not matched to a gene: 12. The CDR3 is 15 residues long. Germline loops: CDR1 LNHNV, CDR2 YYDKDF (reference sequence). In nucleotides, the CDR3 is TGTGCCACTACCGGGACAGGGAGGGGAGGTTCACCCCTCCACTTT. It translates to CATTGTGRGGSPLHF.

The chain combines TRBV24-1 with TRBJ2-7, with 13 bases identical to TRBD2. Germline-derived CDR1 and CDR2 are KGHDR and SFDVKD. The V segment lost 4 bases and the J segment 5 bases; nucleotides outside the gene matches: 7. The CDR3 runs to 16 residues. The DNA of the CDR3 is TGTGCCACCAGTGACTCCCGGACTAGCGGGAGTAACGAGCAGTACTTC. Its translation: CATSDSRTSGSNEQYF.

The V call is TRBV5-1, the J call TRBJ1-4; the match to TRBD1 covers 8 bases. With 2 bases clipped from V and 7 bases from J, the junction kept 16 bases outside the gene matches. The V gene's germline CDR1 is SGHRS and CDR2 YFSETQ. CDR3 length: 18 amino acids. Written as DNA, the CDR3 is TGCGCCAGCAGCTTTGGATCTCCATCGGACAGGGTGGCTGAAAAACTGTTTTTT. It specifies CASSFGSPSDRVAEKLFF.

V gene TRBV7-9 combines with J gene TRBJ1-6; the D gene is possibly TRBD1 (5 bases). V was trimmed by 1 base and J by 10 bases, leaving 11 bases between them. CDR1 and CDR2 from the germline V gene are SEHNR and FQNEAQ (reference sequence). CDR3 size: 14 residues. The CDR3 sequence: CASSLGGGGSPLHF. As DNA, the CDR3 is TGTGCCAGCAGCTTAGGTGGGGGAGGCTCACCCCTCCACTTT.

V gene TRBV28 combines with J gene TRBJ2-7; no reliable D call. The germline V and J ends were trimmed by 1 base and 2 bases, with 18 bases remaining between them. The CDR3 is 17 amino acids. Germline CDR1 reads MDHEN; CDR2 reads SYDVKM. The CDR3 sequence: CASSLYPLAEVPYEQYF. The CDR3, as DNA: TGTGCCAGCAGTTTATATCCCTTAGCTGAAGTCCCCTACGAGCAGTACTTC.

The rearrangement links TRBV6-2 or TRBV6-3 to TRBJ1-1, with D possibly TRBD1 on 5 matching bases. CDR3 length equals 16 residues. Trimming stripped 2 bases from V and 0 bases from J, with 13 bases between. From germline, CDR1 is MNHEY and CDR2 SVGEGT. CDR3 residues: CASSYGFGTLNTEAFF. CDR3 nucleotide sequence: TGTGCCAGCAGTTACGGTTTCGGGACGCTGAACACTGAAGCTTTCTTT.

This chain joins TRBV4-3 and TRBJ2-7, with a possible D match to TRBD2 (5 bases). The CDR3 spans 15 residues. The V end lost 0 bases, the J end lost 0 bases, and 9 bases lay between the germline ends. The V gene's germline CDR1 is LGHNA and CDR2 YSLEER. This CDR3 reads CASSQDPGSSYEQYF. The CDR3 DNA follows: TGCGCCAGCAGCCAAGATCCGGGGAGCTCCTACGAGCAGTACTTC.

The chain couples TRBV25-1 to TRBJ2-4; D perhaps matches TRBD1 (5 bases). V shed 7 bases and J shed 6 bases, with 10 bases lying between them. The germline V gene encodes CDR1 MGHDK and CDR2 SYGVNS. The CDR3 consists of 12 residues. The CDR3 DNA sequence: TGTGCCAGCACCGAAAGGGGAAACATTCAGTACTTC. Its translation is CASTERGNIQYF.

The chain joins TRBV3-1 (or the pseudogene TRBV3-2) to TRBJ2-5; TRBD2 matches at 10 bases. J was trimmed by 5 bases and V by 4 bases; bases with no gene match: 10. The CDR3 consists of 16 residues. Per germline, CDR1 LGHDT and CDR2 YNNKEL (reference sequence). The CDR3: CASSPGLAGADETQYF. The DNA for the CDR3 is TGTGCCAGCAGCCCCGGGCTAGCGGGGGCGGATGAGACCCAGTACTTC.

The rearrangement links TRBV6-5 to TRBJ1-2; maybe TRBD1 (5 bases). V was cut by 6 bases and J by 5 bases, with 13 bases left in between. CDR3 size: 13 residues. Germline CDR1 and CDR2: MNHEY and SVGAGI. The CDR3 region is CASSHDSQYGYTF. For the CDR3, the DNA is TGTGCCAGCAGCCACGACAGCCAGTATGGCTACACCTTC.

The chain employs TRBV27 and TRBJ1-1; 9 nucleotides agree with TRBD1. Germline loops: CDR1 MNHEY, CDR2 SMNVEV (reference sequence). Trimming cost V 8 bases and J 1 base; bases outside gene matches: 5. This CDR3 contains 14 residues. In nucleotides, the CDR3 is TGTGCCAGCGGGACAGGGCGGGGGAACACTGAAGCTTTCTTT. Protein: CASGTGRGNTEAFF.